This is a list of T cell receptor beta chains from one sample in a study of blood T cell repertoires in COVID-19. The assay was immunoSEQ multiplex PCR, and TCRdb's table has in-frame clones only and misses some. The sample includes about 28,000 clones, about two thirds seen only once; the top ten take over 20%. Sequencing used peripheral blood. All receptors come from a boy younger than 10 with active or convalescent COVID-19. The CDR3 runs from the conserved cysteine through the conserved F or W. The D gene is left open where the match is weak. Part of the rows lack a size; the others show once, few, many or a class for expanded clones.

v_call	clone_size	j_call	d_call	cdr3_nt	cdr3_aa
TRBV19	.	TRBJ1-3	TRBD1	TGTGCCAGTAGTACTCAGGGGGCCTTCTCTGGAAACACCATATATTTT	CASSTQGAFSGNTIYF
TRBV14	.	TRBJ2-7	TRBD1	TGTGCCAGCAGCCAAACGGGACAGGGAACCCAGCAGTACTTC	CASSQTGQGTQQYF
TRBV2	.	TRBJ2-5	TRBD2	TGTGCCAGCAGAAGGACTAGCGGGCCCCAAGAGACCCAGTACTTC	CASRRTSGPQETQYF
TRBV7-2	once	TRBJ1-2	TRBD1	TGTGCCAGCACCCGACAGGGGGCCACTAACTATGGCTACACCTTC	CASTRQGATNYGYTF
TRBV30	many	TRBJ1-4	TRBD1	TGTGCCTCGATCGCAGGGGGCTTTAATGAAAAACTGTTTTTT	CASIAGGFNEKLFF
TRBV30	few	TRBJ1-6	.	TGTGCCTCTAGCCGGGACATCGATTCACCCCTCCACTTT	CASSRDIDSPLHF
TRBV7-8	.	TRBJ1-2	TRBD1	TGTGCCAGCAGCCCGAACCGGGACAGGGGGAGAGGGGCTAACTATGGCTACACCTTC	CASSPNRDRGRGANYGYTF
TRBV14	few	TRBJ2-5	.	TGTGCCAGCAGCCAAGTGGACGTTCGGGGGACCCAGTACTTC	CASSQVDVRGTQYF
TRBV27	.	TRBJ2-5	.	TGTGCCAGCCGGTGGGGGCGGTCGTACCAAGAGACCCAGTACTTC	CASRWGRSYQETQYF
TRBV7-2	.	TRBJ1-5	.	TGTGCCAGCAGCTCCCTTATTCGAGAGCCCCAGCATTTT	CASSSLIREPQHF
TRBV6-6	medium-sized	TRBJ2-7	TRBD2	TGTGCCAGCAGTTTCGAGCGGGAGGGACCCTACGAGCAGTACTTC	CASSFEREGPYEQYF
TRBV5-4	.	TRBJ2-7	TRBD1	TGTGCCAGCAGCTCCCGGGACAGGGGGTACGAGCAGTACTTC	CASSSRDRGYEQYF
TRBV18	.	TRBJ1-1	.	TGTGCCAGCTCCGCTCGGGGGGGCGGCGCTTTCTTT	CASSARGGGAFF
TRBV27	.	TRBJ1-2	.	TGTGCCAGCAGTCCCATACAGGGTAATGGCTACACCTTC	CASSPIQGNGYTF
TRBV18	few	TRBJ1-6	.	TGTGCCAGCTCACCAGCTTCTAGCAATTCACCCCTCCACTTT	CASSPASSNSPLHF
TRBV14	.	TRBJ1-3	.	TGTGCCAGCAGCACCACGGCCGGGGGAGCTGGAAACACCATATATTTT	CASSTTAGGAGNTIYF
TRBV28	.	TRBJ1-2	.	TGTGCCAGCAGTTTAGGGGGGATCGGTGGCTACACCTTC	CASSLGGIGGYTF
TRBV18	few	TRBJ1-1	TRBD1	TGTGCCAGCTCACCTGACAGGGATACGAACACTGAAGCTTTCTTT	CASSPDRDTNTEAFF
TRBV29-1	once	TRBJ2-2	.	TGCAGCGTTGTGGGGCAGGGGGGTGGAGGCACCGGGGAGCTGTTTTTT	CSVVGQGGGGTGELFF
TRBV2	few	TRBJ1-2	.	TGTGCCAGCAGTACCCTAGAGAACTATGGCTACACCTTC	CASSTLENYGYTF
TRBV5-6	.	TRBJ1-3	TRBD1	TGTGCCAGCAGCCCGGGGACAGGGAGACTATCTGGAAACACCATATATTTT	CASSPGTGRLSGNTIYF
TRBV10-3	.	TRBJ2-3	.	TGTGCCATCGGCCGGGCAGATACGCAGTATTTT	CAIGRADTQYF
TRBV28	.	TRBJ2-6	.	TGTGCCAGCAGTTTATACTTCCGGGCTGGGGCCAACGTCCTGACTTTC	CASSLYFRAGANVLTF
TRBV18	.	TRBJ2-4	TRBD1	TGTGCCAGCTCACCACCGGGACAGGGGACCAAAAACATTCAGTACTTC	CASSPPGQGTKNIQYF
TRBV20-1	.	TRBJ2-7	.	TGCAGTGCTAGAGATGGCCGCGAGCAGTACTTC	CSARDGREQYF
TRBV7-9	.	TRBJ1-1	.	TGTGCCAGCAGCTCCACGGTGGGTCGGGTCTCTGAAGCTTTCTTT	CASSSTVGRVSEAFF
TRBV2	.	TRBJ1-4	.	TGTGCCGGACATTTAACTAATGAAAAACTGTTTTTT	CAGHLTNEKLFF
TRBV28	once	TRBJ2-7	TRBD2	TGTGCCAGCGGACAAGGGACTAGCGGGAGGGGGGAGCAGTACTTC	CASGQGTSGRGEQYF
TRBV5-1	.	TRBJ1-2	.	TGCGCCAGCAAAAGAGGGGGTGACGGCTACACCTTC	CASKRGGDGYTF
TRBV19	.	TRBJ1-2	.	TGTGCCAGTAGTATGGGGCAGGGGCCGAGAAACTATGGCTACACCTTC	CASSMGQGPRNYGYTF
TRBV6-5	once	TRBJ1-2	.	TGTGCCAGCAGTTGGGCTGGGCGGGATGGCTACACCTTC	CASSWAGRDGYTF
TRBV30	.	TRBJ1-4	.	TGTGCCTGGAGTGTCCTAGCGGGACACCTATTTTTT	CAWSVLAGHLFF
TRBV15	.	TRBJ1-2	.	TGTGCCACCAGCAGATTGACGGAGTCCGTTAGTGGCTACACCTTC	CATSRLTESVSGYTF
TRBV6-5	.	TRBJ2-1	TRBD2	TGTGCCAGCAGTTACTGGACTAGCGGAATCGATGAGCAGTTCTTC	CASSYWTSGIDEQFF
TRBV27	.	TRBJ2-7	TRBD1	TGTGCCAGCAGTCGACAGGGAATCGGCTACGAGCAGTACTTC	CASSRQGIGYEQYF
TRBV6-5	.	TRBJ2-7	TRBD1	TGTGCCAGCACCTTTACAGGGGGCTCCTACGAGCAGTACTTC	CASTFTGGSYEQYF
TRBV7-2	.	TRBJ2-5	.	TGTGCCAGCAGCTTAGGGCGGGTGGGGTCGGAGACCCAGTACTTC	CASSLGRVGSETQYF
TRBV10-2	.	TRBJ2-3	TRBD2	TGCGCCAGCAGTCGAAGCGGGAGAAGGGATACGCAGTATTTT	CASSRSGRRDTQYF
TRBV4-1	once	TRBJ1-1	.	TGCGCCAGCAGCCATAAACCCGCCGGGTCCGCGCTGGTTTTTTCCACTGAAGCTTTCTTT	CASSHKPAGSALVFSTEAFF
TRBV9	.	TRBJ1-4	TRBD1	TGTGCCAGCAGCCCCTCGACAGGGGGGAATGAAAAACTGTTTTTT	CASSPSTGGNEKLFF
TRBV10-3	.	TRBJ1-1	.	TGTGCCATCAGTGAGAGGGGGGGAGGGCAGGCGAACACTGAAGCTTTCTTT	CAISERGGGQANTEAFF
TRBV6-5	few	TRBJ1-6	.	TGTGCCAGCAGTTACTCGCCAGGTTGGCAATCACCCCTCCACTTT	CASSYSPGWQSPLHF
TRBV2	.	TRBJ1-1	.	TGTGCCAGCACCCTGAGGGCTGAAGCTTTCTTT	CASTLRAEAFF
TRBV5-4	.	TRBJ2-3	TRBD2	TGTGCCAGCAGCTTGGGACTAGCGGGCCGCACAGATACGCAGTATTTT	CASSLGLAGRTDTQYF
TRBV28	.	TRBJ2-1	.	TGTGCCAGCAGTCTAATGGCCTACAATGAGCAGTTCTTC	CASSLMAYNEQFF
TRBV7-2	.	TRBJ2-5	TRBD2	TGTGCCAGCAGCTTAGAAGCTAGCGGGGGAAGAACCCAGTACTTC	CASSLEASGGRTQYF
TRBV10-1	.	TRBJ2-3	TRBD2	TGCGCCAGCAGTTCCTCCTTTCTAGCGGGAAGGCCAGATACGCAGTATTTT	CASSSSFLAGRPDTQYF
TRBV7-9	.	TRBJ2-5	TRBD1	TGTGCCAGCGGGCGTGGACAGGGGGCGGTGAAACTCCGGGAGACCCAGTACTTC	CASGRGQGAVKLRETQYF